This TCR beta chain was obtained from a study of CD8+ T cells in alopecia areata. Points from the study as a whole: Given one nonresponder, whether baseline CD8+ expansion relates to response remains uncertain.

Extracted RNA was reverse transcribed, and the resulting cDNA served as sequencing template. Produced via immunoSEQ multiplex PCR; TCRdb's table is partial and in-frame only. The profile shows some 160,000 clones, about three fifths of them singletons. Per germline, CDR1 SGHNT and CDR2 YYREEE (reference sequence). V shed 4 bases and J shed 3 bases, with 10 bases lying between them. CDR3 size: 13 residues. As concerns this clone: Its antigen remains unidentified.

This sample's treatment: oral pan-JAK inhibitor, 5-10 mg twice daily. The clonotype was recovered from a human donor with alopecia areata. The sample in question was CD4+ T cells sorted from blood, obtained at week 4, from a patient treated with tofacitinib. The genes are TRBV5-4 and TRBJ1-2; possible D gene TRBD1, 6 bases. CDR3 DNA sequence: TGTGCCAGCAGCCCCAGACAGGACTATGGCTACACCTTC. It specifies CASSPRQDYGYTF.